This TCR beta chain derives from a study of regulatory T cells in long-lasting Graves disease. The study, taken as a whole, reports: Those with persistent Graves' had less TCR diversity than newly diagnosed patients.

The time point is: newly diagnosed GD, antithyroid drugs for less than 3 months. Scientists built the TCR library using RNA that was extracted from PBMCs. For this clonotype: The antigen is undetermined.

According to the study, TCR beta libraries were built with iRepertoire HTBI primers and CDR3-region Arm-PCR. TCRdb ran MiXCR on the multiplex PCR reads and lists one entry per CDR3 protein. The table shows over 500,000 distinct CDR3 sequences, with 16% occurring only once. J lost 3 bases, V lost 5 bases, and 1 base had no gene match. CDR3 length equals 12 residues. Germline V gives CDR1 DFQATT, CDR2 SNEGSKA (reference sequence). In addition, the sample was reused for a study of T cells in Graves' hyperthyroidism and ophthalmopathy. From that report: Thyroid ultrasound and orbital computed tomography, with clinical symptoms and serum thyroxine and TRAb, informed diagnoses. Researchers found most expanded thyroid clonotypes above 0.001 in blood as well. Ophthalmopathy could be told apart from stable hyperthyroidism with a 13 V-J model.

The clonotype comes from a woman aged 30 to 39 with Graves disease. The genes are TRBV20-1 and TRBJ2-7; 10 nucleotides line up with TRBD1. Sequenced material: peripheral blood mononuclear cells (PBMCs), taken at new diagnosis, from a patient treated with antithyroid drugs. The DNA of the CDR3 is TGCAGTGCTTGGGACAGGGGCTACGAGCAGTACTTC. Translation gives CSAWDRGYEQYF.